This T cell receptor (beta chain) was profiled in a study of response to subunit inactivated influenza vaccine. CDR1 is MDHEN, CDR2 SYDVKM, per germline. The V and J ends lost 1 base and 5 bases, in that order; junction bases with no gene match: 2. This CDR3 contains 15 residues. One entry per CDR3 protein results from TCRdb running MiXCR on the RT-PCR reads. The data contain 610,000 or so distinct CDR3 sequences, 14% of them singletons. This clonotype came up a few times. What it recognizes is unknown. Study-wide findings and caveats: Few additional T cells are recruited per seasonal influenza vaccination, authors suggested.

The material was PBMCs from blood, obtained 11 to 12 days after vaccination. The chain uses TRBV28 and TRBJ2-7; TRBD2 matches 13 bases. This clonotype originated in a man aged 50 or older who received an inactivated influenza vaccine. CDR3 DNA sequence: TGTGCCAGCAGTTTATTCACTAGCGGGAGGGACGAGCAGTACTTC. Translating gives CASSLFTSGRDEQYF.